What follows describes a single T cell receptor (beta chain). V was cut by 7 bases and J by 6 bases, with 15 bases left in between. CDR1 and CDR2 from the germline V gene are SQVTM and ANQGSEA. The CDR3 has 12 amino acids. Original data processing: Quantification of nucleated cells was approximated via reference gene primer amplification. Only in-frame clones appear in the TCRdb table, and some are missing; sequencing was by immunoSEQ multiplex PCR. Clone size and the V and J calls come from that table; the DNA yielded D and trimming. The table shows about 480,000 clones, with around 88% occurring only once. This specimen belongs to a study of blood T cell repertoires in COVID-19. As for the study in general: Sample material is recorded as cDNA or gDNA derived from T cells, B-cell-depleted T cells, or PBMCs.

This receptor was taken from a woman aged 50 to 65 with COVID-19, enrolled during active disease. Sequenced sample: peripheral blood. The genes are TRBV29-1 and TRBJ1-1; D may be TRBD1 (6 bases). CDR3 sequence: CSGRFDRPEAFF. The CDR3 coding sequence is TGCAGCGGACGCTTTGACAGGCCTGAAGCTTTCTTT.